The 20 T cell receptor beta chains below were found in one sample sequenced in a study of T cells after posttransplantation cyclophosphamide. The method was immunoSEQ multiplex PCR; TCRdb's version includes in-frame clones alone and lacks a portion of them. Singletons are absent from the sample, which has around 7,500 clones. Busulfan-fludarabine conditioning, marrow transplant, and cyclophosphamide on days +3 and +4 were administered. The specimen was PBMCs, collected after allogeneic stem cell transplant with posttransplant cyclophosphamide. These receptors came from a male patient in his late teens or twenties who received an allogeneic stem cell transplant from an unrelated donor, was CMV-positive, and had acute and chronic GVHD. Some T cells may originate from the graft donor.

This clone was seen many times. V is TRBV5-6 and J is TRBJ1-2, with D tentatively TRBD1 (6 bases). CDR1 is SGHDT, CDR2 YYEEEE, per germline. The CDR3 extends over 14 amino acids. V dropped 1 base and J dropped 3 bases, with 10 bases sitting between them. The CDR3 DNA is TGTGCCAGCAGCTTGCTGGACAGAGACTATGGCTACACCTTC. Translating gives CASSLLDRDYGYTF.

There are many counts of this clone. The V and J genes are TRBV5-1 and TRBJ2-2; D gene uncertain. The CDR3 spans 15 residues. Trimming left V 0 bases short and J 0 bases short, with 6 bases between. Germline CDR1 reads SGHRS; CDR2 reads YFSETQ. The CDR3 reads CASSLGHANTGELFF. DNA for the CDR3: TGCGCCAGCAGCTTGGGACACGCGAACACCGGGGAGCTGTTTTTT.

There are many counts of this clone. The chain couples TRBV19 to TRBJ1-1; D is perhaps TRBD1 (6 bases). The germline V gene encodes CDR1 LNHDA and CDR2 SQIVND (reference sequence). Deletions cut 4 bases from V and 5 bases from J, with 8 bases between. CDR3 size: 12 residues. The CDR3 DNA sequence: TGTGCCAGTAGTAACAGGGAGACTGAAGCTTTCTTT. This sequence encodes CASSNRETEAFF.

At least ten counts were recorded for this clone. V is TRBV4-1 and J is TRBJ2-3, with 12 bases identical to TRBD2. Trimming took 3 bases from V and 2 from J; bases not matched to a gene: 12. The CDR3 spans 19 residues. Germline CDR1 is MGHRA and CDR2 is YSYEKL. The CDR3 nucleotides read TGCGCCAGCAGCCATTCACTAGCGGGGGGTACCGGGGCCACAGATACGCAGTATTTT. This translates into CASSHSLAGGTGATDTQYF.

This clone came up many times. CDR3 sequence (DNA): TGTGCCAGCAGCAAAGGGGGGGCACCAGGGACTGAAGCTTTCTTT. It specifies CASSKGGAPGTEAFF. This rearrangement joins TRBV6-1 to TRBJ1-1; TRBD1 is a possible D gene (6 bases). The CDR3 sequence is 15 residues long. Trimming left V 6 bases short and J 5 bases short, with 19 bases between. Germline V gene sequence: CDR1 MNHNS, CDR2 SASEGT.

This clone was seen at least ten times. V usage is TRBV29-1 and J usage is TRBJ1-2; 7 nucleotides agree with TRBD1. The CDR3 length is 14 residues. Trimming removed 7 bases from V and 8 bases from J; junction bases left unmatched: 16. Germline CDR1 reads SQVTM; CDR2 reads ANQGSEA. The CDR3 bases are TGCAGCGCTTGGAGGGGGCAGGGCCTGTGGGGCTACACCTTC. This codes for CSAWRGQGLWGYTF.

The table lists this clone with many counts. V is TRBV7-8 and J is TRBJ2-3; possibly TRBD1 for D (5 bases). Germline CDR1 reads SGHVS; CDR2 reads FQNEAQ. This CDR3 contains 12 residues. V was trimmed by 5 bases and J by 3 bases, leaving 6 bases between them. The CDR3 region is CASSGATDTQYF. As DNA, the CDR3 is TGTGCCAGCAGCGGGGCAACAGATACGCAGTATTTT.

About this clone itself: The same CDR3 also results from other DNA sequences found in this sample. This sequence joins TRBV7-3 and TRBJ2-1; 11 positions match TRBD2. CDR1 is SGHTA, CDR2 FQGTGA, per germline. The ends lost 1 base at V and 9 bases at J; junction bases unmatched: 8. This CDR3 has 16 residues. CDR3 in DNA: TGTGCCAGCAGCTTAAGGCCTAGCGGGGGGTCGGGTGAGCAGTTCTTC. This translates into CASSLRPSGGSGEQFF.

This clone was seen repeatedly, ten times or more. The chain carries TRBV4-2 and TRBJ2-7, with D possibly TRBD1 on 6 matching bases. Germline V gene data show CDR1 as LGHNA and CDR2 as YNFKEQ. The CDR3 has 16 residues. V dropped 4 bases and J dropped 0 bases, with 16 bases sitting between them. CDR3 residues: CASSRQPTGSSYEQYF. The CDR3, as DNA: TGTGCCAGCAGCCGCCAACCGACAGGTAGCTCCTACGAGCAGTACTTC.

At least ten counts were recorded for this clone. This chain connects TRBV2 to TRBJ1-4; 7 positions agree with TRBD1. CDR3 length: 14 residues. V lost 6 bases and J lost 7; bases outside the gene matches: 8. Germline lookup yields CDR1 SNHLY and CDR2 FYNNEI. This CDR3 is CASRTGTEGEKLFF. Written as DNA, the CDR3 is TGTGCCAGCAGGACCGGGACAGAAGGTGAAAAACTGTTTTTT.

This clone has at least ten counts. The CDR3 sequence: CASSRYRDRAYEQYV. DNA for the CDR3: TGTGCCAGCTCACGCTACCGGGACAGGGCCTACGAGCAGTACGTC. This chain uses TRBV18 with TRBJ2-7; 9 nucleotides match TRBD1. Germline CDR1 is KGHSH and CDR2 is LQKENI. The CDR3 has 15 amino acids. Trimming at V came to 4 bases and at J to 2 bases, leaving 6 bases not matched to a gene.

Many counts were recorded for this clone. J is TRBJ1-2 and V is TRBV30, with D unresolved. The ends were cut back, 3 bases at V and 4 bases at J, with 15 bases in the middle. Germline lookup yields CDR1 GTSNPN and CDR2 SVGIG (reference sequence). The CDR3 extends over 14 amino acids. Here the CDR3 DNA reads TGTGCCTGGAGGGGTGACGTACAGCTCTATGGCTACACCTTC. Translation: CAWRGDVQLYGYTF.

This clone has a count of ten or more. The chain is built from TRBV6-5 and TRBJ2-1; TRBD2 might be the D (5 bases). Germline lookup yields CDR1 MNHEY and CDR2 SVGAGI. V lost 5 bases, J lost 6 bases, and 14 bases lay in between. The CDR3 covers 14 residues. The CDR3 reads CASSPDPSGNEQFF. In DNA form, the CDR3 reads TGTGCCAGCAGTCCAGACCCGAGCGGCAATGAGCAGTTCTTC.

This clone was seen many times. The rearrangement uses TRBV5-5 and TRBJ2-2, with TRBD1 as a possible D gene (5 bases). The CDR3 sequence is 14 residues long. In germline, CDR1 is SGHKS, CDR2 YYEKEE (reference sequence). V was trimmed by 2 bases and J by 7 bases, leaving 12 bases between them. The DNA of the CDR3 is TGTGCCAGCAGCTTAGGGGCCATGGGCGGGGAGCTGTTTTTT. It encodes CASSLGAMGGELFF.

This clone was found many times. Written as DNA, the CDR3 is TGTGCCAGCAGCTTAGAGGTAGCGGAAGAGACCCAGTACTTC. Its protein is CASSLEVAEETQYF. The V and J genes are TRBV7-2 and TRBJ2-5, with D perhaps TRBD2 (6 bases). Germline loops: CDR1 SGHTA, CDR2 FQGNSA. This CDR3 region has 14 residues. Deletions cut 1 base from V and 3 bases from J, with 9 bases between.

This clone appeared many times. The V call is TRBV5-1, the J call TRBJ2-5; D remains unclear. CDR3 size: 13 residues. In germline, CDR1 is SGHRS, CDR2 YFSETQ. Deletions cut 1 base from V and 1 base from J, with 5 bases between. Here the CDR3 reads CASSLIGQETQYF. For the CDR3, the DNA is TGCGCCAGCAGCTTGATCGGCCAAGAGACCCAGTACTTC.

This clone has ten or more counts. The rearrangement links TRBV29-1 to TRBJ1-6; 11 bases agree with TRBD1. Germline CDR1 is SQVTM and CDR2 is ANQGSEA. The CDR3 has 13 amino acids. The V segment lost 4 bases and the J segment 9 bases; nucleotides outside the gene matches: 2. The CDR3 region is CSVGTGGSSPLHF. CDR3 nucleotides: TGCAGCGTTGGGACAGGGGGCAGTTCACCCCTCCACTTT.

This clone came up many times. The rearrangement links TRBV7-3 to TRBJ2-2; the D is unclear. The CDR3 sequence is 16 residues long. CDR1 and CDR2 (germline): SGHTA, FQGTGA. Trimming took 4 bases from V and 2 from J, leaving 14 bases between them. CDR3: CASSSSDKINTGELFF. The CDR3 DNA is TGTGCCAGCAGCTCCTCTGACAAGATTAACACCGGGGAGCTGTTTTTT. Complete variable domain (other parts from reference TRBV7-3 and TRBJ2-2): GAGVSQTPSNKVTEKGKYVELRCDPISGHTALYWYRQSLGQGPEFLIYFQGTGAADDSGLPNDRFFAVRPEGSVSTLKIQRTERGDSAVYLCASSSSDKINTGELFFGEGSRLTVL.

This clone was detected ten times or more. The chain recombines TRBV6-5 with TRBJ1-1; D is ambiguous. The germline V gene encodes CDR1 MNHEY and CDR2 SVGAGI. Trimming removed 0 bases from V and 4 bases from J, with 9 bases in between. This CDR3 region has 14 residues. The CDR3 DNA reads TGTGCCAGCAGTTACTCGATCAGAGGCACTGAAGCTTTCTTT. Amino acids: CASSYSIRGTEAFF.

This clone was picked up many times. The chain carries TRBV29-1 and TRBJ1-1; no reliable D call. The CDR3 spans 9 residues. Trimming removed 3 bases at V and 6 bases at J, with 2 bases between. Germline V lookup: CDR1 SQVTM, CDR2 ANQGSEA. DNA for the CDR3: TGCAGCGTTGACGCTGAAGCTTTCTTT. It yields the protein CSVDAEAFF.